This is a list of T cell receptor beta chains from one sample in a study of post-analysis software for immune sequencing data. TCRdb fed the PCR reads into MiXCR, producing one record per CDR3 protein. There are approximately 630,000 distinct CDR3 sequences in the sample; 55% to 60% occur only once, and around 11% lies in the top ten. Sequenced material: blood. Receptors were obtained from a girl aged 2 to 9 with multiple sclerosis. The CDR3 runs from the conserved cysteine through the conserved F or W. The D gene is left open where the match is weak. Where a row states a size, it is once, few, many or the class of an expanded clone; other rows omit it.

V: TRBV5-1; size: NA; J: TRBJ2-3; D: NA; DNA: TGCGCCAGCAGCTTGGAGGGGGGATCGGCAGATACGCAGTATTTT; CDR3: CASSLEGGSADTQYF
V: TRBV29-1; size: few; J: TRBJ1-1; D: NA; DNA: TGCAGCGTTGCCACGGGGTTGAACACTGAAGCTTTCTTT; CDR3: CSVATGLNTEAFF
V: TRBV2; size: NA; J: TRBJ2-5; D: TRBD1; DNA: TGTGCCAGCAGTGCACTGGATGCAGGGGGAGAGACCCAGTACTTC; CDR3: CASSALDAGGETQYF
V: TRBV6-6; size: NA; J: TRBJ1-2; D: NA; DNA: TGTGCCAGCAGTCGACAGGCGATGGCCTATGGCTACACCTTC; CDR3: CASSRQAMAYGYTF
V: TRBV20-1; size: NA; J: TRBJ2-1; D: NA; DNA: TGCAGTGCTAGAGAACAGGGTAAGGGTGAGCAGTTCTTC; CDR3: CSAREQGKGEQFF
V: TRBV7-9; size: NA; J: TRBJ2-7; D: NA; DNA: TGTGCCAGCAGCGCGAGGACAGCCGGCTCCTACGAGCAGTACTTC; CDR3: CASSARTAGSYEQYF
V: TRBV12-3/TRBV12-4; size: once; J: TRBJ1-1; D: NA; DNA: TGTGGCAGCAGTTTAACCAGGTCCACTGAAGCTTTCTTT; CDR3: CGSSLTRSTEAFF
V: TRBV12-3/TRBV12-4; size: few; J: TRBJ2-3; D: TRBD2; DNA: TGTGCCAGCAGTTTGGGGTCCAGCGGGGTGAGCACAGATACGCAGTATTTT; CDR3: CASSLGSSGVSTDTQYF
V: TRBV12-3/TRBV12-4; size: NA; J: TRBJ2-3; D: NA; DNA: TGTGCCAGCAGTCAAGAGGGCTTGGGGCAGTATTTT; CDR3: CASSQEGLGQYF
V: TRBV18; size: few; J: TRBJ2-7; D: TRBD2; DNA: TGTGCCAGCTCACCGGGGACTAGCGTATCCTACGAGCAGTACTTC; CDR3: CASSPGTSVSYEQYF
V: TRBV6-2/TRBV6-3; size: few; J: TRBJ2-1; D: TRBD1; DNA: TGTGCCACCGATACCAGGGACAGACCAAGCTCCTACAATGAGCAGTTCTTC; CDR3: CATDTRDRPSSYNEQFF
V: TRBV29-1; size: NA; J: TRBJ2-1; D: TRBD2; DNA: TGCAGCGTTGAAAAAGCGGGAGCTTACAATGAGCAGTTCTTC; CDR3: CSVEKAGAYNEQFF
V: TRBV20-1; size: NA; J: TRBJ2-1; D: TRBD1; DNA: TGCAGTGCTAGGGGTTCAGGGGGCTGGTTCGATGAGCAGTTCTTC; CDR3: CSARGSGGWFDEQFF
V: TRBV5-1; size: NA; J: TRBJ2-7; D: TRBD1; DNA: TGCGCCAGCAGCTTGGCCGGACAGGGGGCGAGTTACGAGCAGTACTTC; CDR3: CASSLAGQGASYEQYF
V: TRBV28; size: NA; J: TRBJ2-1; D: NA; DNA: TGTGCCAGCAGTTTTCGTGGGAGAAACTACAATGAGCAGTTCTTC; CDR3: CASSFRGRNYNEQFF
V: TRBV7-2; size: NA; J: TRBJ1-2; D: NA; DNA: TGTGCCAGCAGCCCGAGTGGTTTGGGTCTCTATGGCTACACCTTC; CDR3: CASSPSGLGLYGYTF
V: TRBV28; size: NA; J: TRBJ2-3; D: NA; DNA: TGTGCCAGCAGTTCTTCTCTCGAGGGAGATACGCAGTATTTT; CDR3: CASSSSLEGDTQYF
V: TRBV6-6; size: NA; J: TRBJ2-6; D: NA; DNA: TGTGCCAGCAGGACAGGCCACTCTGGGGCCAACGTCCTGACTTTC; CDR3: CASRTGHSGANVLTF
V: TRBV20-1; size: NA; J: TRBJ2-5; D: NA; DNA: TGCAGTGCTAGGGATACGATCCAAGAGACCCAGTACTTC; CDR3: CSARDTIQETQYF
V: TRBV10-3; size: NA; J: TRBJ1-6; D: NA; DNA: TGTGCCATCGGACGCCCTGGCTCCTATAATTCACCCCTCCACTTT; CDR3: CAIGRPGSYNSPLHF
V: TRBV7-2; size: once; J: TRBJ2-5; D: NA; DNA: TGTGCCAGCAGCACCGGACCCAGAGCAGAGACCCAGTACTTC; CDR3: CASSTGPRAETQYF
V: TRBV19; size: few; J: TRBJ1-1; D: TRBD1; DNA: TGTGCCAGTAGTAGCGACAGGGGTACTGAAGCTTTCTTT; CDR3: CASSSDRGTEAFF
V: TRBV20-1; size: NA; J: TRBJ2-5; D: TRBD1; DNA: TGCAGTGCTAGAGCCACGGGACAGCTCCAAGAGACCCAGTACTTC; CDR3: CSARATGQLQETQYF
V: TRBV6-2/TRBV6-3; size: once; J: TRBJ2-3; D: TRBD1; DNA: TGTGCCAGCAGTTCTCCTGACAGGGCGTCGCAGTATTTT; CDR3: CASSSPDRASQYF
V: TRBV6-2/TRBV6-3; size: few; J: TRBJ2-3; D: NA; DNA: TGTGCCAGCAGTTATGGACCGAGAGGCACAGATACGCAGTATTTT; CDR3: CASSYGPRGTDTQYF
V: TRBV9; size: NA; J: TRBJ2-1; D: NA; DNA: TGTGCCAGCAGCCCCCTAGAGTGGGTGAGCTACAATGAGCAGTTCTTC; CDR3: CASSPLEWVSYNEQFF
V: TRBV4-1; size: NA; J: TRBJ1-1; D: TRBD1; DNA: TGCGCCAGCAGCGCACAATTAGGGACAGGGGGCCGAGAAGCTTTCTTT; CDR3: CASSAQLGTGGREAFF
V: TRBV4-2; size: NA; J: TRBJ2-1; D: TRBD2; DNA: TGTGCCAGCAGCCCCGGACCCAGGAGACTAGCGGGGGGCCTCTCCTACAATGAGCAGTTCTTC; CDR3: CASSPGPRRLAGGLSYNEQFF
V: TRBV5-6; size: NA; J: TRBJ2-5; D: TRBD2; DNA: TGTGCCAGCAGTCTTCCGGGACTAGCTTTTGGGAGGACCCAGTACTTC; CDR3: CASSLPGLAFGRTQYF
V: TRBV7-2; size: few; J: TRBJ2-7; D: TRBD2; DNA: TGTGCCAGCAGCTGGAGGCAGGGAGGGAGCTACGAGCAGTACTTC; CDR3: CASSWRQGGSYEQYF
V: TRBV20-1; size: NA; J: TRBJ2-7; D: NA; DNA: TGCAGTGCTAGAGAGGGGCAGGGGAGGGTCTACGAGCAGTACTTC; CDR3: CSAREGQGRVYEQYF
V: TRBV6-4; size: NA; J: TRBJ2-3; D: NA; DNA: TGTGCCAGCAGTGAGGGCCATACGCAGTATTTT; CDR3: CASSEGHTQYF
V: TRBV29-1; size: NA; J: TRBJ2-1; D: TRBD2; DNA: TGCAGCGTCCACCCCGGGACTAGCGGGGGGGTTGAGCAGTTCTTC; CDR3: CSVHPGTSGGVEQFF
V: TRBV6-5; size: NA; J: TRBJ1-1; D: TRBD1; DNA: TGTGCCAGCAGGCTACAGGGGGCAAGAACTGAAGCTTTCTTT; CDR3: CASRLQGARTEAFF
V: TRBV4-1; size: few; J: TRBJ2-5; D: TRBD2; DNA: TGCGCCAGCAGCCAAGATCTCGGACTAGTCAAAGAGACCCAGTACTTC; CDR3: CASSQDLGLVKETQYF
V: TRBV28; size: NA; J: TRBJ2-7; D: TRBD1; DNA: TGTGCCAGCCACACAGGGGGCAGAGGCTACGAGCAGTACTTC; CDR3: CASHTGGRGYEQYF
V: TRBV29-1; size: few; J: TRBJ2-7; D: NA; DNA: TGCAGCGCCAACAGGGGAGGCGAGCAGTACTTC; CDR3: CSANRGGEQYF
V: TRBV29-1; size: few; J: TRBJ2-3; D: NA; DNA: TGCAGCGTTGACTCCCCGTCAGATACGCAGTATTTT; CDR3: CSVDSPSDTQYF
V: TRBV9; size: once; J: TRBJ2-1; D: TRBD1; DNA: TGTGCCAGCAGAGCTAGGGGGCTCTACTACTACAATGAGCAGTTCTTC; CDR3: CASRARGLYYYNEQFF
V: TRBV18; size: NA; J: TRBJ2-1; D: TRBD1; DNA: TGTGCCAGCTTATCCGGGACAGGGGACAATGAGCAGTTCTTC; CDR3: CASLSGTGDNEQFF
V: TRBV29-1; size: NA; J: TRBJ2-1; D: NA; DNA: TGCAGCGTTGTCCATCCCCGGGGCCTTTCCAATGAGCAGTTCTTC; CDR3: CSVVHPRGLSNEQFF
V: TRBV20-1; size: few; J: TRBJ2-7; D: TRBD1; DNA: TGCAGTGCTCCGGACAGGGGCTACGAGCAGTACTTC; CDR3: CSAPDRGYEQYF
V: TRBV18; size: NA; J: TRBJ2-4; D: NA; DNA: TGTGCCAGCTCACCCGGGTCTCTTGGGGAGCAGTACTTC; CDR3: CASSPGSLGEQYF